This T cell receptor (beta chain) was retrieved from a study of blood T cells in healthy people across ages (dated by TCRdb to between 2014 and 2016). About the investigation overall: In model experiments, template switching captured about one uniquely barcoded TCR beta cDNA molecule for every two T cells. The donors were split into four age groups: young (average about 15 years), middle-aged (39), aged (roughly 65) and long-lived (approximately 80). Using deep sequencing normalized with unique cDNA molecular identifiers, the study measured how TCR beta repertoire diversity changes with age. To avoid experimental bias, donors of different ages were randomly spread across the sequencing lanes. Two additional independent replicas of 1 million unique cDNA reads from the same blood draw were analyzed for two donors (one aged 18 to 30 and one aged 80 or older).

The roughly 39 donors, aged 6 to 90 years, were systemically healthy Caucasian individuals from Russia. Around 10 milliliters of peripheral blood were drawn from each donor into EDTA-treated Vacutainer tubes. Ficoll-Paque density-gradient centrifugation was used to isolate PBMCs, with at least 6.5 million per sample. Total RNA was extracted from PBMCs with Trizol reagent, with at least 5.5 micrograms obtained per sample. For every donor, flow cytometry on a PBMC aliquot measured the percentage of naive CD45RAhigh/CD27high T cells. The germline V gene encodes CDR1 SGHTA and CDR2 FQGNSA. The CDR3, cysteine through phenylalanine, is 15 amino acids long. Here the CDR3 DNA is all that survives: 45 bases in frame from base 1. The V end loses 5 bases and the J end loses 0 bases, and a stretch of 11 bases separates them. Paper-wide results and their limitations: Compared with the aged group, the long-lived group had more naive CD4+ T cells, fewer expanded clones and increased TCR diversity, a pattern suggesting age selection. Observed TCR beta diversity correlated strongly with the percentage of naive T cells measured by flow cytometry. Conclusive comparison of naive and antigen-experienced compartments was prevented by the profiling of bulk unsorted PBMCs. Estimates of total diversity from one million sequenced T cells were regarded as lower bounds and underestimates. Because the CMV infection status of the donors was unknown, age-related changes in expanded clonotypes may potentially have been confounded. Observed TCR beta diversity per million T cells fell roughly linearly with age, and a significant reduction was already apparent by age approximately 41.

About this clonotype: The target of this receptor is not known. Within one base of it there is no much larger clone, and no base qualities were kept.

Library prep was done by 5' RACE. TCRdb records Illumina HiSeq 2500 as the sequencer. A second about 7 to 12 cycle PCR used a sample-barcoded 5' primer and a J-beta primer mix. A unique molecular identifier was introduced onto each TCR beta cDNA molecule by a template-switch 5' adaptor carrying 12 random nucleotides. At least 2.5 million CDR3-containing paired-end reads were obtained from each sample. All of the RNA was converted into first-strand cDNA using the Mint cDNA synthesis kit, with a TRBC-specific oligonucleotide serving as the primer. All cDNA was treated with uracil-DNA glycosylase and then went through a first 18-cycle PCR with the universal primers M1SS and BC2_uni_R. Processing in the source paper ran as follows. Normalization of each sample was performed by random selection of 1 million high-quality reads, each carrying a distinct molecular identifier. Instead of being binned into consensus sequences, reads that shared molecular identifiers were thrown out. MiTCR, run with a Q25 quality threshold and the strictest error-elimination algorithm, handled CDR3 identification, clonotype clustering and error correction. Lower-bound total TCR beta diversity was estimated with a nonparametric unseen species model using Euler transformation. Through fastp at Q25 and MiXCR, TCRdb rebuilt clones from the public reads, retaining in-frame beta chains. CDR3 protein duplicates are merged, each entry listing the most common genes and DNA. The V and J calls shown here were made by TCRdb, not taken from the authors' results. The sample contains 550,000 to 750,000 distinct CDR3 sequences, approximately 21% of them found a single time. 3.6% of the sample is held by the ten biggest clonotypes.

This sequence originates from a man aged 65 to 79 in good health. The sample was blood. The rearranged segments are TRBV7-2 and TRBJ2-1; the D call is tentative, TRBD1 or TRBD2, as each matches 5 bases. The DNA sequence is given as TGTGCCAGCAGCATCGGGGCTAGCTCCTACAATGAGCAGTTCTTC. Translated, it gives CASSIGASSYNEQFF.